This T cell receptor beta chain was obtained from a study of T cell repertoires in cytomegalovirus infection. Study-wide results and limits: Predominance within the ex vivo response was attributable to HLA-C-restricted CMV-specific TCR beta clonotypes.

This CDR3 spans 14 amino acids. Per germline, CDR1 SQVTM and CDR2 ANQGSEA. Between the trimmed V and J ends, which lost 6 bases and 2 bases, there was a span of 16 bases. This clonotype was seen more than once but under ten times. Its antigen is undetermined. TCRdb used MiXCR to reprocess the reads, holding one entry per CDR3 protein. The sample carries 510,000 or so distinct CDR3 sequences, around 27% recorded once. This clonotype was obtained from a human donor in good health (CMV status not recorded). Some clones in this sample may be carry-over from other donors' samples. Source material: PBMCs. This sequence joins TRBV29-1 and TRBJ1-1; no clear D. CDR3 coding DNA: TGCAGCGTCCTAGACCCGGCGGGCAACACTGAAGCTTTCTTT. Translated: CSVLDPAGNTEAFF.